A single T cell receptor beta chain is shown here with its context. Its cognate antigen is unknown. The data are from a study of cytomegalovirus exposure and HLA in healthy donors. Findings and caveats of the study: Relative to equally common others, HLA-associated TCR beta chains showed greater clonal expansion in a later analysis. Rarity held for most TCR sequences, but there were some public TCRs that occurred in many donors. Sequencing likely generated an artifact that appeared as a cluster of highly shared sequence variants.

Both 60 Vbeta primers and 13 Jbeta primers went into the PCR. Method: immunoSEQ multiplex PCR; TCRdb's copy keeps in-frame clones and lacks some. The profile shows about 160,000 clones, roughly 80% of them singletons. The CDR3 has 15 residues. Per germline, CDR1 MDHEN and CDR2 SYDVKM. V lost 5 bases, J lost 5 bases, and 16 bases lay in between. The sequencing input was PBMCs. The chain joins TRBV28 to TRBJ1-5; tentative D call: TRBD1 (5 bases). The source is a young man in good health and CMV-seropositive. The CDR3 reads CASSTPEGHHQPQHF. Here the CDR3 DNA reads TGTGCCAGCAGTACACCGGAGGGGCATCATCAGCCCCAGCATTTT.